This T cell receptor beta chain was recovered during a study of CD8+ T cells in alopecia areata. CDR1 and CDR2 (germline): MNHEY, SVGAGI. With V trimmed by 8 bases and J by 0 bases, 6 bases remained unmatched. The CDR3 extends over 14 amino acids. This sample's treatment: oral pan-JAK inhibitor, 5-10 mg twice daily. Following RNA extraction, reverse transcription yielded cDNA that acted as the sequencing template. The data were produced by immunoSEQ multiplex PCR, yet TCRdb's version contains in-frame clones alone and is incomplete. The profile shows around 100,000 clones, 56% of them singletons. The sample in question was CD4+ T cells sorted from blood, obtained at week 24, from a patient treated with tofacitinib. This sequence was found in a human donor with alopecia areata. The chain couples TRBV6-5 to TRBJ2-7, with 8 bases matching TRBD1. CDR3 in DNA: TGTGCCAGCGGGGATCAGGGGGCCTCCTACGAGCAGTACTTC. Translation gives CASGDQGASYEQYF.